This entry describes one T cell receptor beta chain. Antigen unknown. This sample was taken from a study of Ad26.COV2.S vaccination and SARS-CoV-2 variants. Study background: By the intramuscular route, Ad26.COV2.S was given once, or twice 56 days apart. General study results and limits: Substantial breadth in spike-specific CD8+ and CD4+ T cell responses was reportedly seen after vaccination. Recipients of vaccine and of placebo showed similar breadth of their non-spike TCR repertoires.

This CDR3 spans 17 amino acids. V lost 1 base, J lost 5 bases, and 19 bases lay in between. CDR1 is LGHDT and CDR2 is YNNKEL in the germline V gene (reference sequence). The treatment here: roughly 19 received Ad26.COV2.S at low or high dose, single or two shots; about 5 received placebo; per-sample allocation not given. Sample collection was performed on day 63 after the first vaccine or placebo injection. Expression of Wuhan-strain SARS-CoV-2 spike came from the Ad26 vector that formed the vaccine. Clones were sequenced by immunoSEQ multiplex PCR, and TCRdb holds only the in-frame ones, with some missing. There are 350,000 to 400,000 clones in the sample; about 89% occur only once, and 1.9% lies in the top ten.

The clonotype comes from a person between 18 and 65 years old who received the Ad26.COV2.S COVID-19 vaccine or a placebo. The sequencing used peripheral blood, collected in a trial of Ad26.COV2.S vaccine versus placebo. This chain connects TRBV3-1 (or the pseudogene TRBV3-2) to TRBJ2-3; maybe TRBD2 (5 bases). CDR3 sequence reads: CASSQVLRGNRGDTQYF. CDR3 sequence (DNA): TGTGCCAGCAGCCAAGTATTACGAGGAAACCGGGGAGATACGCAGTATTTT.